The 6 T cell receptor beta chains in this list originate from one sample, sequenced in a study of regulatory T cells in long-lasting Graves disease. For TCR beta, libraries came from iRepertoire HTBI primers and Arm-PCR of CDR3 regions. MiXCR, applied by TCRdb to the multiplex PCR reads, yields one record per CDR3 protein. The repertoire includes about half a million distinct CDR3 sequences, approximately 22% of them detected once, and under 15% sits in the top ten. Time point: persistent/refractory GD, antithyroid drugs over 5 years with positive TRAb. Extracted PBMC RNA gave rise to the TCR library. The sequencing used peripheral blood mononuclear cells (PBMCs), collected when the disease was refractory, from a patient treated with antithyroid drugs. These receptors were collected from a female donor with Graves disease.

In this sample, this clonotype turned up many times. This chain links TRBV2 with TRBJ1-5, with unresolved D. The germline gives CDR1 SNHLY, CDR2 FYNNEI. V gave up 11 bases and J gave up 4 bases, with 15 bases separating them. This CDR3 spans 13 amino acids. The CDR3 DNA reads TGTGCCGCGCGGGATTCCAAGAATCAGCCCCAGCATTTT. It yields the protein CAARDSKNQPQHF.

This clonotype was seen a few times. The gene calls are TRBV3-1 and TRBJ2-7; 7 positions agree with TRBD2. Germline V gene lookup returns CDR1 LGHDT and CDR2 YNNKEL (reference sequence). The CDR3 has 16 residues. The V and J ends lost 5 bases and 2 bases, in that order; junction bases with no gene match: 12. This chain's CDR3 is CASSSLKGGSTYEQYF. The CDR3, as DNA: TGTGCCAGCAGCTCCCTGAAGGGCGGGAGTACCTACGAGCAGTACTTC.

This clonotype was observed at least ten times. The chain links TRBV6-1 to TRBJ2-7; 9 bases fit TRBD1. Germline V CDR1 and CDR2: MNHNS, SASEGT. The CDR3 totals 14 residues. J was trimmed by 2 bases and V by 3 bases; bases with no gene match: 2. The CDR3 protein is CASSDGQGTYEQYF. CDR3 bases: TGTGCCAGCAGTGACGGACAGGGGACCTACGAGCAGTACTTC.

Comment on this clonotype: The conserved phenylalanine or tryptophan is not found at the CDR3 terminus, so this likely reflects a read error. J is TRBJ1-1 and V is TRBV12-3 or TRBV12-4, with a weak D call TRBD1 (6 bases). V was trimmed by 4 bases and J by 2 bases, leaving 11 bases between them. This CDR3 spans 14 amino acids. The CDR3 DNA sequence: TGTGCCAGCAGTTCGACAGGCTTTAACACTGAAGCTTTCTCT. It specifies CASSSTGFNTEAFS.

Here the CDR3 reads CAGRGSLNTEAFF. CDR3 DNA: TGTGCCGGGAGGGGCTCACTGAACACTGAAGCTTTCTTT. This rearrangement joins TRBV6-1 to TRBJ1-1; possibly TRBD1 for D (5 bases). The CDR3 loop spans 13 amino acids. Germline loops: CDR1 MNHNS, CDR2 SASEGT. Deletions cut 11 bases from V and 0 bases from J, with 13 bases between.

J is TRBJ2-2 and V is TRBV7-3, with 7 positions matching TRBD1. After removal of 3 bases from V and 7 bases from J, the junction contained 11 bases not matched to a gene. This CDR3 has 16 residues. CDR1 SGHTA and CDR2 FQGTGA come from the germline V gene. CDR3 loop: CASSFSKGAQGGELFF. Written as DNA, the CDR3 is TGTGCCAGCAGCTTCAGTAAGGGGGCGCAAGGCGGGGAGCTGTTTTTT.